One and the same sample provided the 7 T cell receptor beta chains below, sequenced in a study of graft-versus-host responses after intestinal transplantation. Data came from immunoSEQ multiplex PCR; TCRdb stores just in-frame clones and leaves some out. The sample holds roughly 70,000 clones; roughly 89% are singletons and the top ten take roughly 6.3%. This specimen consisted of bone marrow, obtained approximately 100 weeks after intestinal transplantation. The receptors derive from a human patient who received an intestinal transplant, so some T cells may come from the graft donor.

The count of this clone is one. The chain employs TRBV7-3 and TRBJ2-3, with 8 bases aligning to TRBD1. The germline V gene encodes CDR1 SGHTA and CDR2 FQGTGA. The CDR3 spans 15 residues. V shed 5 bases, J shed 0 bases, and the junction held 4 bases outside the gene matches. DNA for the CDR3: TGTGCCAGCAGCCTGGGACAGGAGAGCACAGATACGCAGTATTTT. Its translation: CASSLGQESTDTQYF.

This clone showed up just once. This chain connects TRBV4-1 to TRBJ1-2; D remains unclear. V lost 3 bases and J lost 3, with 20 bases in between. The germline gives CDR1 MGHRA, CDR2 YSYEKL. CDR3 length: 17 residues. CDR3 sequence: CASSQLPVLNFDYGYTF. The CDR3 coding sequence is TGCGCCAGCAGCCAGCTCCCAGTCCTGAACTTTGACTATGGCTACACCTTC.

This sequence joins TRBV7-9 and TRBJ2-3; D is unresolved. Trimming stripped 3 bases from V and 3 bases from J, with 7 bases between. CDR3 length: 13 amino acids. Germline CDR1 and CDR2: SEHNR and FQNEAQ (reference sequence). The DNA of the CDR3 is TGTGCCAGCAGCTTTCCCTCTACAGATACGCAGTATTTT. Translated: CASSFPSTDTQYF.

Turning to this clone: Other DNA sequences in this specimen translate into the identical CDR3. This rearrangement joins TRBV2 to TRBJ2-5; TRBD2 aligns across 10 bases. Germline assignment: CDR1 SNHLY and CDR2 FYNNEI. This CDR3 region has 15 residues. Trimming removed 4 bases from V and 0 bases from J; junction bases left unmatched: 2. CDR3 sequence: CASSALAGNQETQYF. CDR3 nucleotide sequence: TGTGCCAGCAGTGCACTAGCGGGAAACCAAGAGACCCAGTACTTC.

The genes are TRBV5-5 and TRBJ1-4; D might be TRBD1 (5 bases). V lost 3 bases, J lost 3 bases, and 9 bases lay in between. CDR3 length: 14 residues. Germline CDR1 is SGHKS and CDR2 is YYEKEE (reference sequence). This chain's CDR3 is CASSSGVSNEKLFF. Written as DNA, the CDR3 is TGTGCCAGCAGCTCGGGGGTATCTAATGAAAAACTGTTTTTT.

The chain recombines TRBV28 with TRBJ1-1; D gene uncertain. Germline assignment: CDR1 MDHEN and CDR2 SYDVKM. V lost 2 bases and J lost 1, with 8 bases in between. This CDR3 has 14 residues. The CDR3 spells CASSLQGGNTEAFF. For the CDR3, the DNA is TGTGCCAGCAGTTTACAAGGTGGGAACACTGAAGCTTTCTTT.

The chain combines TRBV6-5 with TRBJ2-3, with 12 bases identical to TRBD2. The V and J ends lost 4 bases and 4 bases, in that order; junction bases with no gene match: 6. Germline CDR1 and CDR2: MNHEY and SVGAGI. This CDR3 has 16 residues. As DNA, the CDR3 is TGTGCCAGCAGTTCACTAGCGGGGGGATTCCCAGATACGCAGTATTTT. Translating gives CASSSLAGGFPDTQYF.